This T cell receptor beta chain was identified in a study of regulatory T cells in long-lasting Graves disease. This clonotype was detected ten times or more. What it recognizes is unknown. Indicated time point: newly diagnosed GD, antithyroid drugs for less than 3 months. Extracted PBMC RNA gave rise to the TCR library. The CDR3 sequence is 15 residues long. CDR1 is MDHEN and CDR2 is SYDVKM in the germline V gene. J gave up 2 bases and V 7 bases, and 6 bases lay outside the gene matches. Study conclusions and caveats: It was possible that the small sample size reduced accuracy.

Assembly of TCR beta libraries relied on iRepertoire HTBI primers together with Arm-PCR of CDR3 regions. From the multiplex PCR reads, TCRdb called clonotypes with MiXCR, one entry per CDR3 protein. The repertoire consists of around 450,000 distinct CDR3 sequences, with 15% to 20% occurring once and the leading ten covering over 9%. Another study also made use of these data, one on T cells in Graves' hyperthyroidism and ophthalmopathy.

The chain links TRBV28 to TRBJ2-3; TRBD2 matches 10 bases. Here the sequenced sample was peripheral blood mononuclear cells (PBMCs), taken at new diagnosis, from a patient treated with antithyroid drugs. This TCR derives from a middle-aged man with Graves disease. CDR3 in amino acids: CASTSLAGYTDTQYF. The CDR3 DNA follows: TGTGCCAGCACCTCACTAGCGGGGTACACAGATACGCAGTATTTT.